One and the same sample provided the 21 T cell receptor beta chains below, sequenced in a study of cytomegalovirus exposure and HLA in healthy donors. The PCR was carried out with 60 Vbeta primers and 13 Jbeta primers. Clones were read by immunoSEQ multiplex PCR, and TCRdb kept only the in-frame ones, dropping some. This sample's table has roughly 120,000 clones. The sequenced material came from PBMCs. These receptors all stem from a man between 18 and 29 years old in good health and CMV-seronegative.

The chain combines TRBV19 with TRBJ1-1, with TRBD1 as a possible D gene (5 bases). The CDR3 sequence is 17 residues long. The germline gives CDR1 LNHDA, CDR2 SQIVND (reference sequence). Trimming removed 10 bases from V and 1 base from J, with 25 bases in between. CDR3 DNA: TGTGCCATTACGGTTGTCAGCCCAGGGTCAGGGAACACTGAAGCTTTCTTT. Protein product: CAITVVSPGSGNTEAFF. The entire variable domain, with the rest obtained from reference TRBV19 and TRBJ1-1, is as follows: DGGITQSPKYLFRKEGQNVTLSCEQNLNHDAMYWYRQDPGQGLRLIYYSQIVNDFQKGDIAEGYSVSREKKESFPLTVTSAQKNPTAFYLCAITVVSPGSGNTEAFFGQGTRLTVV.

CDR3 in DNA: TGTGCCAGCAGCCTAGGACTAGCCCGGAAAGATACGCAGTATTTT. Translating gives CASSLGLARKDTQYF. The gene calls are TRBV5-8 and TRBJ2-3, with TRBD2 matching 8 bases. V gave up 4 bases and J gave up 5 bases; unmatched junction bases: 9. This CDR3 has 15 amino acids. The germline CDR1 and CDR2 sequences are SGHTS and YDEGEE.

The chain combines TRBV27 with TRBJ2-1, with 8 positions matching TRBD1. Germline V gives CDR1 MNHEY, CDR2 SMNVEV (reference sequence). There are 15 residues in the CDR3. V shed 6 bases, J shed 0 bases, and the junction held 4 bases outside the gene matches. For the CDR3, the DNA is TGTGCCAGCAGCCTGGGACAGGACTCCTACAATGAGCAGTTCTTC. Translation: CASSLGQDSYNEQFF.

The DNA for the CDR3 is TGTGCCAGAGGACAGGGCAACGGGGAGACCCAGTACTTC. As protein: CARGQGNGETQYF. This chain uses TRBV2 with TRBJ2-5, with TRBD1 matching over 8 bases. After removal of 9 bases from V and 5 bases from J, the junction contained 8 bases not matched to a gene. This CDR3 is 13 amino acids long. Germline CDR1 is SNHLY and CDR2 is FYNNEI.

The chain is built from TRBV5-1 and TRBJ2-5; 15 positions match TRBD2. The length of the CDR3 is 16 residues. V gave up 4 bases and J gave up 1 base; unmatched junction bases: 2. Germline CDR1 is SGHRS and CDR2 is YFSETQ. The DNA for the CDR3 is TGCGCCAGCAGCCGGGGACTAGCGGGGGGCCAAGAGACCCAGTACTTC. Protein: CASSRGLAGGQETQYF.

V and J are TRBV6-1 and TRBJ2-1, with D hard to call. The CDR3 length is 13 residues. Germline V CDR1 and CDR2: MNHNS, SASEGT. Trimming shortened V by 7 bases and J by 5 bases, and 12 bases separated the two germline ends. As DNA, the CDR3 is TGTGCCAGCAAGAACTCCAACGACAATGAGCAGTTCTTC. Amino acids: CASKNSNDNEQFF.

The chain recombines TRBV2 with TRBJ2-3, with D perhaps TRBD2 (6 bases). Trimming shortened V by 1 base and J by 14 bases, and 13 bases separated the two germline ends. The CDR3 contains 12 residues. The germline gives CDR1 SNHLY, CDR2 FYNNEI. CDR3 region: CASSEERVGGYF. The DNA for the CDR3 is TGTGCCAGCAGTGAAGAAAGGGTCGGGGGGTATTTT.

The rearrangement uses TRBV19 and TRBJ1-5, with 10 nucleotides matching TRBD1. This CDR3 has 16 amino acids. Germline CDR1 is LNHDA and CDR2 is SQIVND (reference sequence). V was pared by 11 bases and J by 4 bases, with 14 bases of the junction left unmatched. CDR3 loop: CACSLVQGQGNQPQHF. The CDR3 DNA reads as TGTGCCTGTTCCTTAGTGCAGGGACAGGGGAATCAGCCCCAGCATTTT.

The gene calls are TRBV14 and TRBJ2-7; D uncertain. Per the germline V gene, CDR1 is SGHDN and CDR2 is FVKESK. Trimming removed 1 base at V and 1 base at J, with 11 bases between. The CDR3 length is 15 residues. The CDR3 here is CASSQVGRRSYEQYF. CDR3 nucleotide sequence: TGTGCCAGCAGCCAAGTAGGCAGGCGATCCTACGAGCAGTACTTC. Full variable domain (missing parts from reference TRBV14 and TRBJ2-7): EAGVTQFPSHSVIEKGQTVTLRCDPISGHDNLYWYRRVMGKEIKFLLHFVKESKQDESGMPNNRFLAERTGGTYSTLKVQPAELEDSGVYFCASSQVGRRSYEQYFGPGTRLTVT.

The chain uses TRBV5-1 and TRBJ2-1, with D perhaps TRBD1 (5 bases). The CDR3 spans 12 residues. Germline loops: CDR1 SGHRS, CDR2 YFSETQ. V lost 5 bases to trimming and J lost 6 bases, with 9 bases between them. The CDR3 coding sequence is TGCGCCAGCAGACAGGACCGCAATGAGCAGTTCTTC. This encodes CASRQDRNEQFF.

The chain combines TRBV6-5 with TRBJ1-1, with 7 bases that match TRBD1. This CDR3 is 15 amino acids long. Trimming took 5 bases from V and 0 from J; bases not matched to a gene: 6. Germline lookup yields CDR1 MNHEY and CDR2 SVGAGI. The CDR3 sequence: CASSPRDRLNTEAFF. The CDR3 coding sequence is TGTGCCAGCAGTCCCAGGGACAGACTGAACACTGAAGCTTTCTTT.

The V and J genes are TRBV19 and TRBJ2-1; the D gene is possibly TRBD2 (6 bases). The germline CDR1 and CDR2 sequences are LNHDA and SQIVND (reference sequence). V was cut by 7 bases and J by 4 bases, with 23 bases left in between. The CDR3 extends over 17 amino acids. CDR3 sequence: CASTPNGLGGTYNEQFF. CDR3 sequence (DNA): TGTGCCAGTACGCCAAATGGACTGGGCGGGACTTACAATGAGCAGTTCTTC.

The chain has TRBV20-1 and TRBJ2-1, with D unresolved. The CDR3 covers 11 residues. The V and J ends lost 4 bases and 8 bases respectively, with 9 bases between them. CDR1 DFQATT and CDR2 SNEGSKA come from the germline V gene (reference sequence). Here the CDR3 DNA reads TGCAGTGCTACGCCTCGGGATGAGCAGTTCTTC. As protein: CSATPRDEQFF.

Remarks on this clone: One junction end does not reproduce the germline sequence, and a read error may be involved. The chain carries TRBV4-1 and TRBJ2-4; 7 bases map to TRBD1. Germline lookup yields CDR1 MGHRA and CDR2 YSYEKL. CDR3 length equals 14 residues. The CDR3 reads CASSQEAGGNIQYF. As DNA, the CDR3 is TGTGCCAGCAGCCAAGAAGCAGGGGGAAACATTCAGTACTTC.

As DNA, the CDR3 is TGTGCCACCAGCAGGGCAGGCCCTGGGGGGGAGCTGTTTTTT. Amino acid sequence: CATSRAGPGGELFF. The genes are TRBV15 and TRBJ2-2; D uncertain. Between the trimmed V and J ends, which lost 3 bases and 8 bases, there was a span of 13 bases. In germline, CDR1 is LNHNV, CDR2 YYDKDF (reference sequence). There are 14 residues in the CDR3.

This sequence joins TRBV9 and TRBJ2-1, with D tentatively TRBD1 (6 bases). The germline gives CDR1 SGDLS, CDR2 YYNGEE. V was trimmed by 3 bases and J by 3 bases, leaving 10 bases between them. The CDR3 extends over 14 amino acids. The CDR3 nucleotides are TGTGCCAGCAGCGACTTGACAGGCTACAATGAGCAGTTCTTC. Amino acid sequence: CASSDLTGYNEQFF.

DNA of the CDR3: TGTGCCAGCAGCCCCACCAGGGGAGGGACTGGAAACACCATATATTTT. The encoded protein is CASSPTRGGTGNTIYF. This rearrangement joins TRBV11-2 to TRBJ1-3; tentatively, D is TRBD1 (6 bases). Trimming stripped 5 bases from V and 2 bases from J, with 16 bases between. This CDR3 region has 16 residues. CDR1 SGHAT and CDR2 FQNNGV come from the germline V gene.

This sequence joins TRBV7-9 and TRBJ1-2, with 8 nucleotides matching TRBD1. Per germline, CDR1 SEHNR and CDR2 FQNEAQ (reference sequence). The CDR3 sequence is 13 residues long. With 1 base clipped from V and 8 bases from J, the junction kept 3 bases outside the gene matches. CDR3 coding DNA: TGTGCCAGCAGCTTAGGACAGGGGAACGGCTACACCTTC. Its translation: CASSLGQGNGYTF.

This rearrangement joins TRBV28 to TRBJ2-5, with 7 positions matching TRBD1. With V trimmed by 7 bases and J by 5 bases, 19 bases remained unmatched. Germline values: CDR1 MDHEN, CDR2 SYDVKM. There are 17 residues in the CDR3. CDR3 sequence: CASTNLNRGAFGETQYF. Here the CDR3 DNA reads TGTGCCAGCACTAACCTTAACAGGGGAGCTTTTGGGGAGACCCAGTACTTC.

The chain's CDR3 is CASSLWGGDRGSPNYGYTF. CDR3 nucleotides: TGTGCCAGCAGTTTATGGGGGGGGGACAGGGGATCGCCCAACTATGGCTACACCTTC. The gene calls are TRBV27 and TRBJ1-2, with TRBD1 matching 10 bases. The V segment lost 1 base and the J segment 2 bases; nucleotides outside the gene matches: 13. This CDR3 spans 19 amino acids. Germline V gene data show CDR1 as MNHEY and CDR2 as SMNVEV (reference sequence).

The chain combines TRBV7-8 with TRBJ2-1; possible D gene TRBD2, 5 bases. Trimming took off 0 bases at V and 8 bases at J, with 11 bases between the two ends. Germline CDR1 and CDR2: SGHVS and FQNEAQ. CDR3 length: 14 residues. DNA for the CDR3: TGTGCCAGCAGCTTAGCGAGTAGCGACCATGAGCAGTTCTTC. It specifies CASSLASSDHEQFF.